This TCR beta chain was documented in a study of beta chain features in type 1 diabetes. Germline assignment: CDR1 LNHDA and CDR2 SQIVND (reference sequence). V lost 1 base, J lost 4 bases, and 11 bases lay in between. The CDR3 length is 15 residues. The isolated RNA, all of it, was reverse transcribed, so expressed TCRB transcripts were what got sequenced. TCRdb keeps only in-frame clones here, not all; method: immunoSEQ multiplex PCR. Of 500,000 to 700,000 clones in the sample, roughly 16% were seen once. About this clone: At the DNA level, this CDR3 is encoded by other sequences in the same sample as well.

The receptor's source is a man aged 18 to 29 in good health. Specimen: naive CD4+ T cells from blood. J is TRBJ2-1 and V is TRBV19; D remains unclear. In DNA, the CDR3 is TGTGCCAGTAGTATAGCCAGCACAAGGTACAATGAGCAGTTCTTC. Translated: CASSIASTRYNEQFF.